The 17 T cell receptor beta chains given below trace back to one sample, sequenced in a study of beta chain features in type 1 diabetes. Their recognized antigens are unknown. Overall study findings and caveats: In every one of the four CD4+ subsets, TCRB CDR3s were moderately but significantly shorter in Type 1 diabetes patients.

Reverse transcribing all isolated RNA meant expressed TCRB transcripts were sequenced. Clones were sequenced by immunoSEQ multiplex PCR, and TCRdb holds only the in-frame ones, with some missing. This sample carries about 300,000 clones, about 13% of them seen once, and the ten largest clones take over 0.014%. Input material: naive CD4+ T cells from blood. Receptors originate from a woman aged 18 to 35 with type 1 diabetes.

The chain carries TRBV28 and TRBJ2-7; 9 bases fit TRBD1. The CDR3 totals 16 residues. CDR1 is MDHEN and CDR2 is SYDVKM in the germline V gene. V gave up 6 bases and J gave up 3 bases; unmatched junction bases: 12. CDR3 sequence reads: CASSLFQGQGFYEQYF. The CDR3 nucleotides read TGTGCCAGCAGCCTGTTCCAGGGACAGGGATTCTACGAGCAGTACTTC.

The chain has TRBV18 and TRBJ2-1, with 8 bases matching TRBD2. V was clipped by 4 bases and J by 3 bases; unmatched bases: 5. Germline values: CDR1 KGHSH, CDR2 LQKENI. The length of the CDR3 is 15 residues. The CDR3 DNA reads as TGTGCCAGCTCACTTACGGGAGGGCTCTACAATGAGCAGTTCTTC. Protein sequence: CASSLTGGLYNEQFF. The variable domain in full, completed from reference TRBV18 and TRBJ2-1, reads NAGVMQNPRHLVRRRGQEARLRCSPMKGHSHVYWYRQLPEEGLKFMVYLQKENIIDESGMPKERFSAEFPKEGPSILRIQQVVRGDSAAYFCASSLTGGLYNEQFFGPGTRLTVL.

This sequence joins TRBV5-1 and TRBJ2-1, with a possible D match to TRBD1 (6 bases). Germline V gives CDR1 SGHRS, CDR2 YFSETQ. Deletions cut 3 bases from V and 7 bases from J, with 14 bases between. The length of the CDR3 is 14 residues. CDR3 bases: TGCGCCAGCAGCTCCCTAAGGGGGATTAATGAGCAGTTCTTC. Its protein is CASSSLRGINEQFF.

This clone occurred a few times. The chain has TRBV30 and TRBJ2-2; D is ambiguous. Trimming left V 2 bases short and J 1 base short, with 8 bases between. Germline values: CDR1 GTSNPN, CDR2 SVGIG (reference sequence). The CDR3 spans 14 residues. The CDR3 DNA follows: TGTGCCTGGAGTCTAGACCTGAACACCGGGGAGCTGTTTTTT. The encoded protein is CAWSLDLNTGELFF.

The chain recombines TRBV7-2 with TRBJ1-5; D remains unclear. Trimming took 2 bases from V and 4 from J, leaving 15 bases between them. The CDR3 consists of 16 residues. Per the germline V gene, CDR1 is SGHTA and CDR2 is FQGNSA. CDR3 DNA sequence: TGTGCCAGCAGCTTACCTCGTGGAACGGGAAATCAGCCCCAGCATTTT. It translates to CASSLPRGTGNQPQHF.

This chain joins TRBV28 and TRBJ2-1, with a weak D call TRBD2 (6 bases). Germline CDR1 reads MDHEN; CDR2 reads SYDVKM. This CDR3 has 14 residues. Trimming cost V 4 bases and J 4 bases, with 11 bases left between them. The CDR3: CASSSHGGYNEQFF. Written as DNA, the CDR3 is TGTGCCAGCAGTTCTCACGGGGGTTACAATGAGCAGTTCTTC.

The gene calls are TRBV21-1 and TRBJ2-1; TRBD2, the table's D call, was not compared with the DNA. TRBV21-1 corresponds to a pseudogene. This CDR3 is built from 17 residues. The CDR3 DNA reads TGTGCCAGCAGCAAATCTTGGGAGCGGGAGGCACCCAATGAGCAGTTCTTC. Amino acids: CASSKSWEREAPNEQFF.

CDR3 sequence reads: CASSPEGGQRPYQPQHF. In DNA form, the CDR3 reads TGCGCCAGCAGCCCAGAGGGAGGGCAAAGGCCCTATCAGCCCCAGCATTTT. This chain joins TRBV4-1 and TRBJ1-5; D gene ambiguous. CDR1 and CDR2 from the germline V gene are MGHRA and YSYEKL. Trimming pared 4 bases from V and 5 bases from J, leaving 21 bases between. The CDR3 covers 17 residues.

The chain combines TRBV5-1 with TRBJ2-2; 11 bases are shared with TRBD2. There are 15 residues in the CDR3. The ends lost 1 base at V and 6 bases at J; junction bases unmatched: 2. Per germline, CDR1 SGHRS and CDR2 YFSETQ. CDR3 in amino acids: CASSLTSGSSGELFF. DNA of the CDR3: TGCGCCAGCAGCTTGACTAGCGGGAGTTCCGGGGAGCTGTTTTTT.

There are a few counts of this clone. This sequence joins TRBV18 and TRBJ2-7, with a tentative D call TRBD2 (6 bases). The CDR3 totals 13 residues. CDR1 and CDR2 from the germline V gene are KGHSH and LQKENI. Trimming pared 6 bases from V and 6 bases from J, leaving 15 bases between. The DNA of the CDR3 is TGTGCCAGCTCCCCGTTAGACGGGGGCGAGCAGTACTTC. Amino acids: CASSPLDGGEQYF.

The chain has TRBV12-5 and TRBJ1-1; 7 bases line up with TRBD1. Germline-derived CDR1 and CDR2 are LGHNT and FRNRAP. V lost 4 bases and J lost 8; bases outside the gene matches: 7. This CDR3 is built from 13 residues. CDR3: CASGSDREWEAFF. In DNA, the CDR3 is TGTGCTAGTGGTTCCGACAGGGAGTGGGAAGCTTTCTTT.

This clone was counted only a few times. This sequence joins TRBV7-9 and TRBJ2-3; 9 nucleotides line up with TRBD1. V dropped 4 bases and J dropped 2; count of bases not matched to a gene: 4. CDR3 length: 15 residues. Germline CDR1 SEHNR, CDR2 FQNEAQ (reference sequence). In DNA form, the CDR3 reads TGTGCCAGCAGCTATGGGACAGGGAACACAGATACGCAGTATTTT. Residues: CASSYGTGNTDTQYF.

This clone has more than one count but fewer than ten. The chain couples TRBV30 to TRBJ1-2; D is ambiguous. V was pared by 0 bases and J by 4 bases, with 15 bases between. Germline lookup yields CDR1 GTSNPN and CDR2 SVGIG (reference sequence). This CDR3 is 15 amino acids long. As DNA, the CDR3 is TGTGCCTGGAGTGTACGTGGCAACAACCCCTATGGCTACACCTTC. Translating gives CAWSVRGNNPYGYTF.

In DNA form, the CDR3 reads TGTGCCAGCAGTGAAACTCGACAGTCGAACACTGAAGCTTTCTTT. This encodes CASSETRQSNTEAFF. The gene calls are TRBV25-1 and TRBJ1-1; maybe TRBD1 (5 bases). The V gene lost 2 bases and the J gene lost 1 base, with 11 bases spanning the gap. CDR1 is MGHDK, CDR2 SYGVNS, per germline. There are 15 residues in the CDR3.

This clone was detected a few times. The V and J genes are TRBV27 and TRBJ2-3; tentative D call: TRBD2 (5 bases). The CDR3 loop spans 13 amino acids. Germline V gene data show CDR1 as MNHEY and CDR2 as SMNVEV (reference sequence). The germline V and J ends were trimmed by 8 bases and 4 bases, with 13 bases remaining between them. The chain's CDR3 is CASRGGVADTQYF. DNA of the CDR3: TGTGCCAGCCGTGGAGGCGTGGCAGATACGCAGTATTTT.

This clone was seen only a few times. As DNA, the CDR3 is TGCAGCGTTGTGGCGGGAGGGACAGATACGCAGTATTTT. It is translated as CSVVAGGTDTQYF. V and J are TRBV29-1 and TRBJ2-3; 9 bases align to TRBD2. CDR3 length: 13 amino acids. The trim removed 4 bases at V and 3 bases at J, leaving 2 bases unmatched. Germline CDR1 SQVTM, CDR2 ANQGSEA.

This clone turned up a few times. The same CDR3 arises from other DNA sequences in this sample as well. J is TRBJ2-5 and V is TRBV19, with TRBD2 matching 9 bases. The V and J ends lost 3 bases and 5 bases, in that order; junction bases with no gene match: 4. Germline CDR1 and CDR2: LNHDA and SQIVND (reference sequence). This CDR3 spans 14 amino acids. CDR3 sequence (DNA): TGTGCCAGTAGTATCGCGGGAGGGCGGGAGACCCAGTACTTC. This codes for CASSIAGGRETQYF.